The next 10 T cell receptor beta chains were all read from a single sample in a study of T cell changes during pregnancy in multiple sclerosis. TCRdb's table, derived via immunoSEQ multiplex PCR, lists solely in-frame clones and lacks some. There are some 79,000 clones in the sample; 75% to 95% occur only once, and about 0.52% lies in the top ten. The source was CD4+ T cells from peripheral blood mononuclear cells, collected in the second trimester of pregnancy. The receptors derive from a female donor with multiple sclerosis, enrolled in a pregnancy study.

DNA for the CDR3: TGTGCCAGCAGCTGGACTATGCGGTTCAATCCTGAAGCTTTCTTT. It translates to CASSWTMRFNPEAFF. The chain joins TRBV5-6 to TRBJ1-1; no firm D call. Per germline, CDR1 SGHDT and CDR2 YYEEEE. The CDR3 runs to 15 residues. V was cut by 3 bases and J by 6 bases, with 18 bases left in between.

V is TRBV7-8 and J is TRBJ2-1, with D unresolved. Trimming removed 0 bases from V and 0 bases from J, with 6 bases in between. This CDR3 is built from 15 residues. The germline V gene encodes CDR1 SGHVS and CDR2 FQNEAQ. The CDR3 reads CASSLARHSYNEQFF. CDR3 bases: TGTGCCAGCAGCTTAGCCAGGCACTCCTACAATGAGCAGTTCTTC.

The chain has TRBV12-5 and TRBJ2-3; tentatively, D is TRBD1 (5 bases). V was pared by 3 bases and J by 1 base, with 5 bases between. Germline values: CDR1 LGHNT, CDR2 FRNRAP. CDR3 length equals 13 residues. This CDR3 reads CASGLGGTDTQYF. In nucleotides, the CDR3 is TGTGCTAGTGGTTTAGGGGGCACAGATACGCAGTATTTT.

The V gene is TRBV5-6, the J gene TRBJ2-5, with 7 positions matching TRBD2. V trimming: 3 bases; J trimming: 1 base; junction bases outside the gene matches: 3. CDR3 length equals 14 residues. Germline CDR1 SGHDT, CDR2 YYEEEE. CDR3 in amino acids: CASSSWGGQETQYF. The CDR3 DNA reads TGTGCCAGCAGCTCTTGGGGGGGCCAAGAGACCCAGTACTTC. Together with reference TRBV5-6 and TRBJ2-5, the CDR3 gives the full variable domain: DAGVTQSPTHLIKTRGQQVTLRCSPKSGHDTVSWYQQALGQGPQFIFQYYEEEERQRGNFPDRFSGHQFPNYSSELNVNALLLGDSALYLCASSSWGGQETQYFGPGTRLLVL.

V and J are TRBV9 and TRBJ2-6, with D perhaps TRBD1 (7 bases). The CDR3 loop spans 16 amino acids. Germline assignment: CDR1 SGDLS and CDR2 YYNGEE. Trimming took off 1 base at V and 0 bases at J, with 8 bases between the two ends. In nucleotides, the CDR3 is TGTGCCAGCAGCGTACAGGGGGGCTCTGGGGCCAACGTCCTGACTTTC. This encodes CASSVQGGSGANVLTF. Drawing the rest from reference TRBV9 and TRBJ2-6, the complete variable domain is DSGVTQTPKHLITATGQRVTLRCSPRSGDLSVYWYQQSLDQGLQFLIQYYNGEERAKGNILERFSAQQFPDLHSELNLSSLELGDSALYFCASSVQGGSGANVLTFGAGSRLTVL.

This clone appeared once. V gene TRBV11-3 combines with J gene TRBJ1-5, with D unresolved. Trimming stripped 4 bases from V and 2 bases from J, with 15 bases between. The CDR3 sequence is 16 residues long. Germline V gene lookup returns CDR1 SGHNT and CDR2 YENEEA. As DNA, the CDR3 is TGTGCCAGCAGCTGCATCCGGACTGGGGGCAATCAGCCCCAGCATTTT. This codes for CASSCIRTGGNQPQHF.

This clone has a single count. The chain links TRBV9 to TRBJ2-1, with TRBD1 identical over 7 bases. This CDR3 spans 16 amino acids. Germline trimming cut 4 bases from V and 1 base from J; bases unmatched to any gene: 8. The germline CDR1 and CDR2 sequences are SGDLS and YYNGEE. The CDR3 region is CASSLTGAGSYNEQFF. CDR3 nucleotide sequence: TGTGCCAGCAGCCTCACAGGGGCAGGGTCCTACAATGAGCAGTTCTTC. Filled out from reference TRBV9 and TRBJ2-1, the complete variable domain reads DSGVTQTPKHLITATGQRVTLRCSPRSGDLSVYWYQQSLDQGLQFLIQYYNGEERAKGNILERFSAQQFPDLHSELNLSSLELGDSALYFCASSLTGAGSYNEQFFGPGTRLTVL.

This clone was seen only a few times. The V and J genes are TRBV19 and TRBJ1-2; D is unclear. Trimming pared 7 bases from V and 2 bases from J, leaving 20 bases between. The CDR3 totals 16 residues. The germline gives CDR1 LNHDA, CDR2 SQIVND (reference sequence). CDR3: CASKPGGLTLNYGYTF. The CDR3 DNA reads TGTGCCAGTAAGCCGGGAGGACTTACCTTGAACTATGGCTACACCTTC. The full variable domain, its missing parts supplied by reference TRBV19 and TRBJ1-2, is DGGITQSPKYLFRKEGQNVTLSCEQNLNHDAMYWYRQDPGQGLRLIYYSQIVNDFQKGDIAEGYSVSREKKESFPLTVTSAQKNPTAFYLCASKPGGLTLNYGYTFGSGTRLTVV.

The chain is built from TRBV6-6 and TRBJ2-6, with D unresolved. Deletions cut 7 bases from V and 0 bases from J, with 13 bases between. From germline, CDR1 is MNHNY and CDR2 SVGAGI (reference sequence). This CDR3 spans 16 amino acids. CDR3 in DNA: TGTGCCAGCACCAAAGGTGGGCGCTCTGGGGCCAACGTCCTGACTTTC. Protein: CASTKGGRSGANVLTF.

The rearrangement uses TRBV7-9 and TRBJ1-2; D is uncertain. Germline values: CDR1 SEHNR, CDR2 FQNEAQ (reference sequence). CDR3 length: 13 amino acids. Between the trimmed V and J ends, which lost 1 base and 4 bases, there was a span of 7 bases. For the CDR3, the DNA is TGTGCCAGCAGCTTAGGAGGGATCTATGGCTACACCTTC. As protein: CASSLGGIYGYTF.